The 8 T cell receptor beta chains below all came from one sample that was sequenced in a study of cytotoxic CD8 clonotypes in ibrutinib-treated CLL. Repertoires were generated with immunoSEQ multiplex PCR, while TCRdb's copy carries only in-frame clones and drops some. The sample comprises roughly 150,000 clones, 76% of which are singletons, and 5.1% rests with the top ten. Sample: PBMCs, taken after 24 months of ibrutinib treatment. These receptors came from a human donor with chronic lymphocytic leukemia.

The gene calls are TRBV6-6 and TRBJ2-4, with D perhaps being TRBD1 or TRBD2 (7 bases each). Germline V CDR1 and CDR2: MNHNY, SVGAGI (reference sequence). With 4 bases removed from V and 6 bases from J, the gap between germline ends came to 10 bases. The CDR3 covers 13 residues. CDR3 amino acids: CASSSGGGNIQYF. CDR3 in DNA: TGTGCCAGCAGTTCAGGGGGGGGAAACATTCAGTACTTC.

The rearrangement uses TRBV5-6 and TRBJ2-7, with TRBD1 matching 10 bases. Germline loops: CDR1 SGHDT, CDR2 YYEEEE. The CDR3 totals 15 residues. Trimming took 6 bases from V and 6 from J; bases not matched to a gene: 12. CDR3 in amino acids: CASTLRSGTGAEQYF. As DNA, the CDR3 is TGTGCCAGCACCCTCAGATCCGGGACAGGGGCCGAGCAGTACTTC.

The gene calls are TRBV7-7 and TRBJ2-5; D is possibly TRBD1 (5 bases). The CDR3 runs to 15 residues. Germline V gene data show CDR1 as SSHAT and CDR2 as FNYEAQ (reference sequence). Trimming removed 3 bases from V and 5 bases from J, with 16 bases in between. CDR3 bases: TGTGCCAGCAGCTTGGGGCCCTCGGAGTGGGAGACCCAGTACTTC. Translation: CASSLGPSEWETQYF.

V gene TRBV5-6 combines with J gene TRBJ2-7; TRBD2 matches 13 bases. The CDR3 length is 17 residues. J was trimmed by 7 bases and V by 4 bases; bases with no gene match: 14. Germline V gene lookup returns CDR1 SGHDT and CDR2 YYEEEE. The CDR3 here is CASSPGLAGKTVREQYF. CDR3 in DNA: TGTGCCAGCAGCCCGGGACTAGCGGGAAAGACTGTGAGGGAGCAGTACTTC. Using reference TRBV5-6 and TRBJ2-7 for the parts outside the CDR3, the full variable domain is DAGVTQSPTHLIKTRGQQVTLRCSPKSGHDTVSWYQQALGQGPQFIFQYYEEEERQRGNFPDRFSGHQFPNYSSELNVNALLLGDSALYLCASSPGLAGKTVREQYFGPGTRLTVT.

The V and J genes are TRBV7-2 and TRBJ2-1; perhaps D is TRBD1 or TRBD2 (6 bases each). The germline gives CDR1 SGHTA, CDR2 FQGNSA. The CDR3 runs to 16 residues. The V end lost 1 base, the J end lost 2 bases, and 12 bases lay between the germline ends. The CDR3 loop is CASSLESGAAYNEQFF. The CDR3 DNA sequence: TGTGCCAGCAGCTTAGAGTCGGGGGCAGCCTACAATGAGCAGTTCTTC.

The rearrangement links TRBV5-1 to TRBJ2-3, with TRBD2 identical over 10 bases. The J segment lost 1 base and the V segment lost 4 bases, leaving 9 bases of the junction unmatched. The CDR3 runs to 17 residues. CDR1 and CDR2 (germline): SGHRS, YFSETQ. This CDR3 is CASSPTLAGGRTDTQYF. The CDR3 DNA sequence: TGCGCCAGCAGCCCGACCTTAGCGGGGGGCCGCACAGATACGCAGTATTTT. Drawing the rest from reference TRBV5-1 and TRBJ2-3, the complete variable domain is KAGVTQTPRYLIKTRGQQVTLSCSPISGHRSVSWYQQTPGQGLQFLFEYFSETQRNKGNFPGRFSGRQFSNSRSEMNVSTLELGDSALYLCASSPTLAGGRTDTQYFGPGTRLTVL.

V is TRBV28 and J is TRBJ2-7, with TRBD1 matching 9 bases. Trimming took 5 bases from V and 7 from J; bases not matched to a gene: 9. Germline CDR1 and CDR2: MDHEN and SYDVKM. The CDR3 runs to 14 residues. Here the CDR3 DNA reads TGTGCCAGCAGTCCGCCACAGGGGGCGCAGGAGCAGTACTTC. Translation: CASSPPQGAQEQYF.

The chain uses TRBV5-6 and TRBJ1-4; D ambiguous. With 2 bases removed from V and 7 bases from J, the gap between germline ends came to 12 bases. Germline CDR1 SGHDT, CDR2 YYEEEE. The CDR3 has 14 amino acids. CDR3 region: CASSFGGRTEKLFF. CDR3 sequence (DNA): TGTGCCAGCAGCTTTGGCGGACGTACTGAAAAACTGTTTTTT. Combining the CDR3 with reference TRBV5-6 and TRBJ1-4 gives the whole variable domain DAGVTQSPTHLIKTRGQQVTLRCSPKSGHDTVSWYQQALGQGPQFIFQYYEEEERQRGNFPDRFSGHQFPNYSSELNVNALLLGDSALYLCASSFGGRTEKLFFGSGTQLSVL.